Below, 16 T cell receptor beta chains from the same sample are listed, as sequenced in a study of OX40 agonist ivuxolimab in advanced cancers. The data were produced by immunoSEQ multiplex PCR, yet TCRdb's version contains in-frame clones alone and is incomplete. The table records some 73,000 clones, 70% to 90% of them present only once. The material was CD4+ or CD8+ T cells sorted from blood, obtained in a trial of the OX40 agonist ivuxolimab. These receptor sequences come from an adult with an advanced solid tumor such as melanoma, head and neck, liver or kidney cancer.

This chain links TRBV13 with TRBJ2-3, with D hard to call. CDR1 and CDR2 from the germline V gene are PRHDT and FYEKMQ (reference sequence). The CDR3 extends over 13 amino acids. Between the trimmed V and J ends, which lost 6 bases and 1 base, there was a span of 8 bases. As DNA, the CDR3 is TGTGCCAGCAGTGGGTGGGGCACAGATACGCAGTATTTT. Encoded protein: CASSGWGTDTQYF.

In DNA form, the CDR3 reads TGTGCCAGCAGCTCCTTGGACAGGGGGCAGCATTTT. Residues: CASSSLDRGQHF. The chain joins TRBV28 to TRBJ1-5; 10 bases agree with TRBD1. This CDR3 has 12 residues. With V trimmed by 6 bases and J by 13 bases, 6 bases remained unmatched. The germline CDR1 and CDR2 sequences are MDHEN and SYDVKM.

The chain uses TRBV4-1 and TRBJ1-2, with a possible D match to TRBD1 (5 bases). V dropped 2 bases and J dropped 4 bases, with 14 bases sitting between them. The V gene's germline CDR1 is MGHRA and CDR2 YSYEKL. The CDR3 consists of 15 residues. CDR3 region: CASSQPNDRAYGYTF. The CDR3 nucleotides are TGCGCCAGCAGCCAACCTAATGACAGAGCCTATGGCTACACCTTC.

V and J are TRBV27 and TRBJ2-7; possibly TRBD1 for D (6 bases). Germline V gene sequence: CDR1 MNHEY, CDR2 SMNVEV (reference sequence). CDR3 length: 14 residues. The V gene lost 4 bases and the J gene lost 2 bases, with 12 bases spanning the gap. This CDR3 is CASSSGTSTYEQYF. The CDR3 DNA is TGTGCCAGCAGTTCCGGGACATCAACCTACGAGCAGTACTTC.

This clone was seen only once. The V gene is TRBV10-2, the J gene TRBJ1-2; 10 bases are shared with TRBD1. This CDR3 is 19 amino acids long. CDR1 is WSHSY and CDR2 is SAAADI in the germline V gene. J lost 3 bases, V lost 4 bases, and 17 bases had no gene match. CDR3 in amino acids: CASSVGFVDRGPGDYGYTF. The CDR3, as DNA: TGCGCCAGCAGTGTAGGTTTTGTTGACAGGGGGCCGGGGGACTATGGCTACACCTTC.

CDR3 region: CASSAGQAPSSYNSPLHF. DNA for the CDR3: TGCGCCAGCAGCGCAGGACAGGCTCCCAGCTCCTATAATTCACCCCTCCACTTT. J is TRBJ1-6 and V is TRBV5-1; 7 bases are a match to TRBD1. The CDR3 runs to 18 residues. CDR1 is SGHRS, CDR2 YFSETQ, per germline. V trimming: 4 bases; J trimming: 0 bases; junction bases outside the gene matches: 10. The variable domain in full, with the rest retrieved from reference TRBV5-1 and TRBJ1-6, is KAGVTQTPRYLIKTRGQQVTLSCSPISGHRSVSWYQQTPGQGLQFLFEYFSETQRNKGNFPGRFSGRQFSNSRSEMNVSTLELGDSALYLCASSAGQAPSSYNSPLHFGNGTRLTVT.

This chain links TRBV9 with TRBJ2-1, with no clear D. Between the trimmed V and J ends, which lost 1 base and 0 bases, there was a span of 11 bases. From germline, CDR1 is SGDLS and CDR2 YYNGEE. The CDR3 has 16 amino acids. The CDR3 DNA sequence: TGTGCCAGCAGCGTAAGGAAAGTAGGCTCCTACAATGAGCAGTTCTTC. Its protein is CASSVRKVGSYNEQFF. Looking up the rest from reference TRBV9 and TRBJ2-1 gives the full variable domain: DSGVTQTPKHLITATGQRVTLRCSPRSGDLSVYWYQQSLDQGLQFLIQYYNGEERAKGNILERFSAQQFPDLHSELNLSSLELGDSALYFCASSVRKVGSYNEQFFGPGTRLTVL.

CDR3: CASTWVAGVSTDTQYF. CDR3 in DNA: TGTGCCAGCACGTGGGTGGCGGGGGTTAGCACAGATACGCAGTATTTT. V gene TRBV2 combines with J gene TRBJ2-3; 7 bases agree with TRBD2. The CDR3 is 16 residues long. Unmatched junction bases numbered 10, after V lost 7 bases and J lost 0 bases. The germline V gene has CDR1 SNHLY and CDR2 FYNNEI. The full variable domain, with the rest looked up from reference TRBV2 and TRBJ2-3, is EPEVTQTPSHQVTQMGQEVILRCVPISNHLYFYWYRQILGQKVEFLVSFYNNEISEKSEIFDDQFSVERPDGSNFTLKIRSTKLEDSAMYFCASTWVAGVSTDTQYFGPGTRLTVL.

The rearrangement uses TRBV19 and TRBJ2-7; 8 nucleotides align to TRBD1. Germline-derived CDR1 and CDR2 are LNHDA and SQIVND (reference sequence). V shed 10 bases, J shed 2 bases, and the junction held 7 bases outside the gene matches. The CDR3 sequence is 13 residues long. The CDR3 spells CAIGQGSAYEQYF. The CDR3 region has the DNA TGTGCCATTGGACAGGGAAGCGCCTACGAGCAGTACTTC.

The chain links TRBV5-1 to TRBJ2-2, with 11 bases fitting TRBD2. The CDR3 covers 18 residues. CDR1 and CDR2 from the germline V gene are SGHRS and YFSETQ. V shed 2 bases and J 0 bases; nucleotides not matched to a gene: 6. CDR3: CASSFRLAGMTNTGELFF. The CDR3 DNA reads as TGCGCCAGCAGCTTTAGACTAGCGGGGATGACGAACACCGGGGAGCTGTTTTTT. Together with reference TRBV5-1 and TRBJ2-2, the CDR3 gives the full variable domain: KAGVTQTPRYLIKTRGQQVTLSCSPISGHRSVSWYQQTPGQGLQFLFEYFSETQRNKGNFPGRFSGRQFSNSRSEMNVSTLELGDSALYLCASSFRLAGMTNTGELFFGEGSRLTVL.

V and J are TRBV9 and TRBJ1-1; D perhaps matches TRBD1 (5 bases). V lost 2 bases and J 1 base, leaving 12 bases between the germline ends. Germline-derived CDR1 and CDR2 are SGDLS and YYNGEE. The CDR3 runs to 15 residues. The CDR3 DNA reads TGTGCCAGCAGCGTCCCGACGGGGGGGAACACTGAAGCTTTCTTT. Translating it yields CASSVPTGGNTEAFF.

V and J are TRBV19 and TRBJ2-1; tentatively, D is TRBD2 (6 bases). CDR1 LNHDA and CDR2 SQIVND come from the germline V gene (reference sequence). V dropped 7 bases and J dropped 7 bases, with 14 bases sitting between them. The CDR3 consists of 13 residues. CDR3 nucleotides: TGTGCCAGTATCGGGACTTCATGGAATGAGCAGTTCTTC. It yields the protein CASIGTSWNEQFF.

V gene TRBV9 combines with J gene TRBJ2-7; 14 positions match TRBD2. With 3 bases clipped from V and 5 bases from J, the junction kept 10 bases outside the gene matches. Germline V CDR1 and CDR2: SGDLS, YYNGEE. The CDR3 length is 17 residues. The CDR3 sequence is CASSGLAGGQKGHEQYF. CDR3 nucleotides: TGTGCCAGCAGCGGACTAGCGGGGGGGCAGAAGGGACACGAGCAGTACTTC.

This sequence joins TRBV15 and TRBJ2-5; 7 positions match TRBD2. V lost 10 bases and J lost 5; bases outside the gene matches: 10. The CDR3 spans 13 residues. Germline-derived CDR1 and CDR2 are LNHNV and YYDKDF (reference sequence). CDR3 loop: CAIAPGRVETQYF. DNA of the CDR3: TGTGCCATAGCACCGGGGAGGGTGGAGACCCAGTACTTC.

As regards this clone: Germline and junction disagree at one end, which may indicate a read error. The rearrangement uses TRBV25-1 and TRBJ1-6; D gene uncertain. Germline V CDR1 and CDR2: MGHDK, SYGVNS. The CDR3 has 11 residues. The CDR3 DNA reads as TGTGCCAGCAGGGATGGGCCTTCCCTACACTTT. It translates to CASRDGPSLHF.

This clone occurred once. The rearrangement links TRBV7-3 to TRBJ2-7, with D perhaps TRBD1 (6 bases). V was pared by 3 bases and J by 1 base, with 10 bases between. Germline V gene sequence: CDR1 SGHTA, CDR2 FQGTGA. The CDR3 has 14 amino acids. The CDR3: CASSLSQGSYEQYF. CDR3 nucleotide sequence: TGTGCCAGCAGCTTGTCACAGGGATCCTACGAGCAGTACTTC.